Shown below are 7 T cell receptor beta chains from a single sample sequenced in a study of blood T cell repertoires in COVID-19. TCRdb's table, derived via immunoSEQ multiplex PCR, lists solely in-frame clones and lacks some. The repertoire has approximately 460,000 clones, 89% of them found once; the top ten carry roughly 0.9%. Sequenced: peripheral blood. The receptors derive from a young man with COVID-19, enrolled during active disease.

In this sample, this clone turned up once. The V call is TRBV19, the J call TRBJ2-7; D unclear. The CDR3 length is 13 residues. Germline V gene sequence: CDR1 LNHDA, CDR2 SQIVND (reference sequence). Trimming left V 3 bases short and J 7 bases short, with 13 bases between. The CDR3 DNA follows: TGTGCCAGTAGTATGCGGCACGCGGATGAGCAGTACTTC. Protein sequence: CASSMRHADEQYF.

The chain joins TRBV6-1 to TRBJ1-5; D gene ambiguous. Germline V gene sequence: CDR1 MNHNS, CDR2 SASEGT. V was clipped by 2 bases and J by 3 bases, with 8 bases between them. The CDR3 has 14 residues. CDR3 nucleotides: TGTGCCAGCAGTGAAAATGGGCTCAATCAGCCCCAGCATTTT. This codes for CASSENGLNQPQHF.

CDR3 in amino acids: CASSLVSGSPSNEQFF. CDR3 in DNA: TGTGCCAGCAGCTTAGTCAGCGGGTCCCCATCTAATGAGCAGTTCTTC. V usage is TRBV7-8 and J usage is TRBJ2-1; tentatively, D is TRBD2 (6 bases). Germline lookup yields CDR1 SGHVS and CDR2 FQNEAQ. This CDR3 is built from 16 residues. Trimming removed 1 base at V and 7 bases at J, with 17 bases between.

Worth noting for this clone: Other DNA sequences within the sample encode an identical CDR3. The rearrangement uses TRBV4-1 and TRBJ2-5, with 7 bases identical to TRBD1. The CDR3 runs to 14 residues. CDR1 and CDR2 from the germline V gene are MGHRA and YSYEKL. The V and J ends lost 0 bases and 2 bases, in that order; junction bases with no gene match: 0. The CDR3 region has the DNA TGCGCCAGCAGCCAAGACAGGGGGCAAGAGACCCAGTACTTC. Residues: CASSQDRGQETQYF.

This rearrangement joins TRBV12-3 or TRBV12-4 to TRBJ1-5; perhaps TRBD1 as D (6 bases). V was shortened by 6 bases and J by 4 bases, with 10 bases between the two germline ends. The CDR3 covers 13 residues. Here the CDR3 reads CASRNRVNQPQHF. The CDR3 DNA is TGTGCCAGCAGAAACAGGGTAAATCAGCCCCAGCATTTT.

The gene calls are TRBV6-5 and TRBJ1-6, with TRBD1 as a possible D gene (5 bases). Per germline, CDR1 MNHEY and CDR2 SVGAGI. Trimming pared 7 bases from V and 10 bases from J, leaving 17 bases between. This CDR3 has 14 residues. The CDR3 region has the DNA TGTGCCAGCAATCGACAAGGGGCCGGGTCACCCCTCCACTTT. Protein: CASNRQGAGSPLHF.

The chain couples TRBV5-4 to TRBJ2-5, with D tentatively TRBD2 (6 bases). This CDR3 spans 13 amino acids. In germline, CDR1 is SGHNT, CDR2 YYREEE (reference sequence). Trimming stripped 5 bases from V and 1 base from J, with 9 bases between. This CDR3 reads CASRKGLQETQYF. CDR3 DNA: TGTGCCAGCAGGAAGGGACTCCAAGAGACCCAGTACTTC.